This paragraph covers one T cell receptor (beta chain) sequence. Its antigen is unidentified. The data were produced by immunoSEQ multiplex PCR, yet TCRdb's version contains in-frame clones alone and is incomplete. The sample includes 30,000 to 45,000 clones, over 60% seen only once; the top ten take approximately 9.8%. The data are from a study of OX40 agonist ivuxolimab in advanced cancers. Study-level points and caveats: People who partly responded at 0.1-3.0 mg/kg had some of the least clonal expansion seen.

Germline V CDR1 and CDR2: MDHEN, SYDVKM. Trimming at V came to 8 bases and at J to 2 bases, leaving 14 bases not matched to a gene. The CDR3 runs to 16 residues. Exclusion applied to patients with autoimmune disease history or systemic immunosuppression. The sequence was collected from an adult with an advanced solid tumor such as melanoma, head and neck, liver or kidney cancer. The rearrangement uses TRBV28 and TRBJ1-2, with 7 nucleotides matching TRBD1. Sample: CD4+ or CD8+ T cells sorted from blood, taken in a trial of the OX40 agonist ivuxolimab. The DNA of the CDR3 is TGTGCCAGCGGCACAAATTTAAGGGACAGAAACTATGGCTACACCTTC. This translates into CASGTNLRDRNYGYTF.